This T cell receptor beta chain is from a study of spatial heterogeneity in lung cancer. About the research overall: Donation came from some 72 patients with untreated early-stage non-small cell lung cancer. Sequenced were any available follow-up PBMC samples, which had been obtained a median of approximately two years after resection. Alpha-chain detections were consistently fewer than beta-chain detections among the sequences.

Time point: blood at routine non-recurrence follow-up after resection. Material for sequencing was whole RNA from tumor, nontumor lung or frozen PBMC, left unsorted. The CDR3 extends over 15 amino acids. In germline, CDR1 is SEHNR, CDR2 FQNEAQ (reference sequence). J gave up 5 bases and V 2 bases, and 6 bases lay outside the gene matches. To note about this clonotype: A much bigger clone sits one base away, suggesting this may be a read error.

MiXCR, run by TCRdb on the 5' RACE reads, gives a single entry per CDR3 protein. Among tens of thousands of distinct CDR3 sequences listed, roughly 7.4% were seen once. Source: PBMCs, taken at follow-up. The sequence was collected from a female donor with early-stage non-small cell lung cancer. This chain joins TRBV7-9 and TRBJ2-4, with 7 bases fitting TRBD2. CDR3 sequence (DNA): TGTGCCAGCAGCTTAACCCGGGAGGCCGAAAACATTCAGTACTTC. Protein product: CASSLTREAENIQYF.